The T cell receptor beta chain described here comes from a study of response to subunit inactivated influenza vaccine. General study findings and limits: It was the authors' suggestion that each seasonal influenza vaccination recruits few new T cells.

Deletions cut 2 bases from V and 4 bases from J, with 10 bases between. The CDR3 runs to 14 residues. Per germline, CDR1 MNHEY and CDR2 SVGAGI. Details on this clonotype: Its matching antigen is unknown.

From the RT-PCR reads, TCRdb called clonotypes with MiXCR, one entry per CDR3 protein. The repertoire includes around 540,000 distinct CDR3 sequences, 10% to 15% of them detected once, and around 9.6% sits in the top ten. The sequencing used PBMCs from blood, collected on the day of vaccination. This receptor was identified in a man between 50 and 59 years old who received an inactivated influenza vaccine. J is TRBJ2-3 and V is TRBV6-5, with D possibly matching TRBD1 (5 bases). This CDR3 is CASSYVRAADTQYF. The CDR3, as DNA: TGTGCCAGCAGTTACGTCAGGGCGGCAGATACGCAGTATTTT.